What follows is one T cell receptor (beta chain) and its context. The data originate from a study of blood T cell repertoires in COVID-19. Sequenced by immunoSEQ multiplex PCR; TCRdb stores in-frame clones only, minus some. Of approximately 260,000 clones in the sample, around 80% were seen once. The CDR3 extends over 15 amino acids. Germline CDR1 and CDR2: SGHNT and YYREEE (reference sequence). The V end was cut by 7 bases, the J end by 0 bases, with 15 bases between. Sequencing was done on a sample of PBMCs or T cells enriched from blood (not recorded which). This chain uses TRBV5-4 with TRBJ2-3; D ambiguous. The TCR was taken from a young man with acute COVID-19. The CDR3 here is CASSLGVSSTDTQYF. The CDR3 DNA is TGTGCCAGCTCCTTAGGAGTTTCTAGCACAGATACGCAGTATTTT.